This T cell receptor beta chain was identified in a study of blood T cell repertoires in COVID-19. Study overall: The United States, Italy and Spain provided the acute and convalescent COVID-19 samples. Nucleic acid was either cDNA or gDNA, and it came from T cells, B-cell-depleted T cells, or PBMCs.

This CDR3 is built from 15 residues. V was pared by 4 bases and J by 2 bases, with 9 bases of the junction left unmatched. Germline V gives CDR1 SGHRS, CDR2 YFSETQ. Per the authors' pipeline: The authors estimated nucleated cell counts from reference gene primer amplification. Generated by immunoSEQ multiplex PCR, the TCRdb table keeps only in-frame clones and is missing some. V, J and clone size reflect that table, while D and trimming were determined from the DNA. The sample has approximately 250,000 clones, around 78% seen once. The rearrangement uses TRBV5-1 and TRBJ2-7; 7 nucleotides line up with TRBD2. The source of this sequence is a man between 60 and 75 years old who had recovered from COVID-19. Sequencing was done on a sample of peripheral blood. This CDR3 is CASSAGLGTTYEQYF. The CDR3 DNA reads TGCGCCAGCAGCGCCGGGCTAGGGACTACCTACGAGCAGTACTTC.